These T cell receptor beta chains were read from a single sample in a study of CD8 T cells in Susac syndrome. TCRdb independently ran MiXCR on the immunoSEQ multiplex PCR reads; one entry per CDR3 protein. The table lists some 110,000 distinct CDR3 sequences, around 94% of them singletons, with roughly 0.087% in the top ten. Sequences were obtained from CD4+ T cells from PBMCs. Source of these receptors: a human donor in good health. Each CDR3 is given with its conserved first and last residue.

TRBV23-1	CASTPRRGDTYYEQYF
TRBV30	CAWSQIQGNTEAFF
TRBV5-1	CASSSTGTGGTGELFF
TRBV30	CAWSGGTAQSNQPQHF
TRBV2	CASSEPPRGQPQHF
TRBV9	CASSVGGGDSPLHF
TRBV19	CASSYDQASKYGYTF
TRBV30	CAWSPAKRQPQHF
TRBV12-3/TRBV12-4	CASSDWTSGRRRDTQYF
TRBV9	CASSVASNYVNEQFF
TRBV7-9	CAVTAHTEAFF
TRBV6-2/TRBV6-3	CASTPRGGAGNTEAFF
TRBV5-1	CASSLELMNTEAFF
TRBV6-5	CASAGSVRHGYTF
TRBV12-3/TRBV12-4	CASSSGQGKDQPQHF
TRBV12-3/TRBV12-4	CASSLRTGGTAEAFF
TRBV12-1	CASSFLSGSYNEQFF
TRBV7-9	CASSLDQGNTEAFF
TRBV25-1	CASSALTSGSYTGELFF
TRBV4-2	CASSQLYSTSRNTGELFF
TRBV4-2	CAGSRNAGTGAETQYF
TRBV13	CASRLAGYNNEQFF
TRBV9	CASSVELAGEGETQYF
TRBV2	CASSELGGTTEAFF
TRBV6-5	CASRRESETQYF
TRBV15	CATSRGAGTNYEQYF
TRBV2	CASSDKGTGNQPQHF
TRBV2	CASRGTARNTEAFF
TRBV19	CASSMGGSTDTQYF
TRBV30	CAWTSGTSGYTGELFF
TRBV12-3/TRBV12-4	CASSRGIRTEAFF
TRBV20-1	CSARTGTLSSYEQYF
TRBV18	CASSPGGTDNQPQHF
TRBV12-3/TRBV12-4	CASSILTGIGLQPQHF
TRBV7-9	CASSDRDFSYEQYF
TRBV6-6	CASSSDTPRYGYTF
TRBV24-1	CATSLTGASNQPQHF
TRBV7-8	CASSLAGGPRGELFF
TRBV7-2	CASSPGWGTDTQYF
TRBV10-2	CASSLGPGYVYGYTF
TRBV5-1	CASSLADSLYEQYF
TRBV7-2	CASGLAGTMWNEQYF
TRBV7-2	CASSSRTGLLETQYF
TRBV3-1	CASSQAQTGNTGELFF
TRBV7-9	CASSLPGLPDNYGYTF
TRBV5-1	CASSLWPEVGEQYF
TRBV20-1	CSAGRGRDTGELFF
TRBV20-1	CSASGGQATSGANVLTF
TRBV2	CASRNREISGYTF
TRBV2	CASSERLYSNQPQHF
TRBV20-1	CSARDFRLNTEAFF